A selection of T cell receptor beta chains follows, all from one sample in a study of OX40 agonist ivuxolimab in advanced cancers. Only in-frame clones appear in the TCRdb table, and some are missing; sequencing was by immunoSEQ multiplex PCR. The profile covers about 62,000 clones, with approximately 92% appearing a single time and 13% taken by the ten largest. This specimen was CD4+ or CD8+ T cells sorted from blood, taken in a trial of the OX40 agonist ivuxolimab. The receptor set was obtained from an adult with an advanced solid tumor such as melanoma, head and neck, liver or kidney cancer. The CDR3 runs from the conserved cysteine through the conserved F or W. Fields, in order: D gene, clone size, J gene, V gene, CDR3 protein, CDR3 DNA. The D gene is left open where the match is weak. Where a row states a size, it is once, few, many or the class of an expanded clone; other rows omit it.

TRBD1 | - | TRBJ2-2 | TRBV9 | CASSVVGTGGTGELFF | TGTGCCAGCAGCGTAGTGGGGACAGGTGGTACCGGGGAGCTGTTTTTT
- | - | TRBJ2-7 | TRBV19 | CASSIGGTAYEQYF | TGTGCCAGTAGTATAGGTGGCACGGCCTACGAGCAGTACTTC
TRBD1 | few | TRBJ1-4 | TRBV9 | CASSAGTGNEKLFF | TGTGCCAGCAGCGCCGGGACAGGGAATGAAAAACTGTTTTTT
- | once | TRBJ1-1 | TRBV9 | CASSVGTGRTEAFF | TGTGCCAGCAGCGTGGGGACGGGGCGAACTGAAGCTTTCTTT
TRBD2 | - | TRBJ2-1 | TRBV4-2 | CASSQDGAGGFNEQFF | TGTGCCAGCAGCCAAGATGGAGCGGGAGGCTTCAATGAGCAGTTCTTC
TRBD2 | - | TRBJ2-2 | TRBV5-5 | CASSLGTSGANTGELFF | TGTGCCAGCAGCTTGGGGACTAGCGGGGCGAACACCGGGGAGCTGTTTTTT
TRBD1 | once | TRBJ1-1 | TRBV7-2 | CASSFPGGKYTEAFF | TGTGCCAGCAGCTTTCCAGGGGGCAAGTACACTGAAGCTTTCTTT
- | - | TRBJ2-2 | TRBV7-2 | CASSLETGYTGELFF | TGTGCCAGCAGCTTAGAAACAGGATACACCGGGGAGCTGTTTTTT
TRBD2 | - | TRBJ2-1 | TRBV2 | CASSASGSSYNEQFF | TGTGCCAGCAGCGCCAGCGGGAGCTCCTACAATGAGCAGTTCTTC
- | once | TRBJ1-1 | TRBV28 | CASSTPRVTEAFF | TGTGCCAGCAGTACCCCCAGGGTCACTGAAGCTTTCTTT